These 15 T cell receptor beta chains were all obtained from the same sample, sequenced in a study of OX40 agonist ivuxolimab in advanced cancers. Repertoires were generated with immunoSEQ multiplex PCR, while TCRdb's copy carries only in-frame clones and drops some. The sample includes roughly 75,000 clones, around 90% of them seen just once. Sequenced here: CD4+ or CD8+ T cells sorted from blood, sampled in a trial of the OX40 agonist ivuxolimab. The receptors derive from an adult with an advanced solid tumor such as melanoma, head and neck, liver or kidney cancer.

The rearrangement links TRBV6-1 to TRBJ2-7; D possibly corresponds to TRBD1 (6 bases). The CDR3 spans 13 residues. Germline V CDR1 and CDR2: MNHNS, SASEGT. The CDR3 sequence is CASRGGLAYEQYF. CDR3 DNA: TGTGCTTCCAGGGGCGGGCTGGCCTACGAGCAGTACTTC.

The chain has TRBV5-1 and TRBJ2-7; 8 bases agree with TRBD1. After removal of 0 bases from V and 4 bases from J, the junction contained 9 bases not matched to a gene. CDR3 length: 16 residues. Germline V gene data show CDR1 as SGHRS and CDR2 as YFSETQ. The CDR3: CASSLVPQGAGYEQYF. The CDR3 DNA is TGCGCCAGCAGCTTGGTTCCCCAGGGGGCGGGTTACGAGCAGTACTTC.

This clone was detected only once. V gene TRBV5-1 combines with J gene TRBJ1-4; D not resolved. V gave up 1 base and J gave up 5 bases, with 12 bases separating them. Germline values: CDR1 SGHRS, CDR2 YFSETQ. The CDR3 covers 15 residues. As DNA, the CDR3 is TGCGCCAGCAGCTTGATGGGAGAGAGGAATGAAAAACTGTTTTTT. Protein sequence: CASSLMGERNEKLFF.

The V gene is TRBV4-3, the J gene TRBJ1-4; the D is unclear. The CDR3 length is 12 residues. The V end lost 3 bases, the J end lost 5 bases, and 4 bases lay between the germline ends. Germline-derived CDR1 and CDR2 are LGHNA and YSLEER. The CDR3 nucleotides are TGCGCCAGCAGCCAGGACAATGAAAAACTGTTTTTT. It codes for CASSQDNEKLFF.

The V gene is TRBV2, the J gene TRBJ1-4; 8 nucleotides agree with TRBD1. V was clipped by 7 bases and J by 6 bases; unmatched bases: 4. Germline-derived CDR1 and CDR2 are SNHLY and FYNNEI. The CDR3 has 13 amino acids. The CDR3 loop reads CASNDRGDEKLFF. The CDR3 nucleotides read TGTGCCAGCAACGACAGGGGCGATGAAAAACTGTTTTTT.

The chain is built from TRBV28 and TRBJ2-3; 12 bases line up with TRBD2. This CDR3 is 16 amino acids long. The trim removed 4 bases at V and 2 bases at J, leaving 4 bases unmatched. Germline CDR1 is MDHEN and CDR2 is SYDVKM. CDR3 coding DNA: TGTGCCAGCAGTTCGCGACTAGCGGGGGACACAGATACGCAGTATTTT. The encoded protein is CASSSRLAGDTDTQYF.

The gene calls are TRBV29-1 and TRBJ2-2; 11 bases are shared with TRBD2. This CDR3 has 14 residues. Trimming took 4 bases from V and 5 from J; bases not matched to a gene: 3. Looked up from germline, CDR1 is SQVTM and CDR2 is ANQGSEA. The CDR3 is CSVGVAGGTGELFF. The CDR3 bases are TGCAGCGTTGGGGTAGCGGGAGGGACCGGGGAGCTGTTTTTT.

The V and J genes are TRBV9 and TRBJ2-7; D is unclear. V lost 0 bases and J lost 10, with 20 bases in between. The germline V gene has CDR1 SGDLS and CDR2 YYNGEE. The CDR3 consists of 15 residues. The CDR3 DNA sequence: TGTGCCAGCAGCGTAGACCCTGCCGTGGCTAGAATCCAGTACTTC. This codes for CASSVDPAVARIQYF. Full variable domain (rest looked up from reference TRBV9 and TRBJ2-7): DSGVTQTPKHLITATGQRVTLRCSPRSGDLSVYWYQQSLDQGLQFLIQYYNGEERAKGNILERFSAQQFPDLHSELNLSSLELGDSALYFCASSVDPAVARIQYFGPGTRLTVT.

The V call is TRBV29-1, the J call TRBJ1-1, with a tentative D call TRBD1 (5 bases). Germline V gene sequence: CDR1 SQVTM, CDR2 ANQGSEA. Between the trimmed V and J ends, which lost 3 bases and 1 base, there was a span of 18 bases. The CDR3 is made up of 16 amino acids. The CDR3 nucleotides read TGCAGCGTTGACTCCGGGGGGGTACGGTGGAACACTGAAGCTTTCTTT. This sequence encodes CSVDSGGVRWNTEAFF.

This clone appeared a single time. The chain uses TRBV28 and TRBJ2-7; no clear D gene. Germline CDR1 and CDR2: MDHEN and SYDVKM. Trimming cost V 4 bases and J 0 bases, with 13 bases left between them. This CDR3 spans 15 amino acids. Here the CDR3 reads CASSSRQGPSYEQYF. The CDR3 DNA sequence: TGTGCCAGCAGTTCCCGGCAAGGGCCCTCCTACGAGCAGTACTTC.

The rearrangement links TRBV9 to TRBJ2-3, with TRBD1 matching 10 bases. The V gene's germline CDR1 is SGDLS and CDR2 YYNGEE. The CDR3 runs to 18 residues. The junction had 12 bases not matched to a gene; V was cut back by 4 bases and J by 1 base. In DNA, the CDR3 is TGTGCCAGCAGCCCCCGGGACAGGGGAATCTTGGGCACAGATACGCAGTATTTT. Residues: CASSPRDRGILGTDTQYF.

A single count supports this clone. This rearrangement joins TRBV5-1 to TRBJ2-1; TRBD2 aligns across 15 bases. The CDR3 totals 15 residues. V lost 4 bases, J lost 8 bases, and 4 bases stayed unmatched. From germline, CDR1 is SGHRS and CDR2 YFSETQ. The CDR3 here is CASSPGTSGGYEQFF. CDR3 DNA sequence: TGCGCCAGCAGCCCGGGGACTAGCGGGGGGTATGAGCAGTTCTTC.

The chain employs TRBV5-6 and TRBJ2-5; 10 nucleotides align to TRBD2. V gave up 4 bases and J gave up 7 bases; unmatched junction bases: 10. The CDR3 runs to 15 residues. The V gene's germline CDR1 is SGHDT and CDR2 YYEEEE. The DNA for the CDR3 is TGTGCCAGCAGCCCCGGACTAGCGGCCTTAGGGACCCAGTACTTC. Encoded protein: CASSPGLAALGTQYF.

This sequence joins TRBV23-1 and TRBJ2-5; D possibly corresponds to TRBD1 (6 bases). TRBV23-1 is assigned to the ORF class and has an uncertain function. CDR3 length: 13 residues. V was pared by 2 bases and J by 3 bases, with 7 bases between. CDR3 sequence: CASSQAGEETQYF. CDR3 coding DNA: TGCGCCAGCAGTCAAGCAGGGGAAGAGACCCAGTACTTC.

The chain joins TRBV19 to TRBJ2-4; 8 bases fit TRBD2. This CDR3 has 14 amino acids. The V gene end was trimmed by 4 bases and the J gene end by 6 bases; junction bases not matched to a gene: 5. Germline lookup yields CDR1 LNHDA and CDR2 SQIVND (reference sequence). CDR3 sequence (DNA): TGTGCCAGTAGTACCCGGGAGGGGGTAAACATTCAGTACTTC. This sequence encodes CASSTREGVNIQYF.